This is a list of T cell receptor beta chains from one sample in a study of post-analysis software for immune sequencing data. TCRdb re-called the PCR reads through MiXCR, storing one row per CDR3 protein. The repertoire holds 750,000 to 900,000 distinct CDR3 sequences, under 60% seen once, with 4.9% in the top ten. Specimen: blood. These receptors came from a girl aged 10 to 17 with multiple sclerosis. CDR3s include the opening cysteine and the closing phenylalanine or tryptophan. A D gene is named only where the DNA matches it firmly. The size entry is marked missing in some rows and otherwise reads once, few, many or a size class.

CDR3aa: CASSSSGREQFF
CDR3nt: TGTGCCAGCAGCTCGAGCGGGCGAGAGCAGTTCTTC
v_gene: TRBV7-9
len: 12
j_gene: TRBJ2-1
d_gene: .
abundance: .

CDR3aa: CASNSGDEQFF
CDR3nt: TGTGCCAGCAACTCCGGGGACGAGCAGTTCTTC
v_gene: TRBV13
len: 11
j_gene: TRBJ2-1
d_gene: .
abundance: few

CDR3aa: CATSSIAGGTYNEQFF
CDR3nt: TGTGCCACCAGCTCAATCGCCGGCGGGACCTACAATGAGCAGTTCTTC
v_gene: TRBV15
len: 16
j_gene: TRBJ2-1
d_gene: .
abundance: once

CDR3aa: CASRETLAGGLYEQYF
CDR3nt: TGTGCCAGCAGGGAAACCCTAGCCGGAGGTCTTTACGAGCAGTACTTC
v_gene: TRBV6-2/TRBV6-3
len: 16
j_gene: TRBJ2-7
d_gene: .
abundance: .

CDR3aa: CSARLGLAGGAGRTDTQYF
CDR3nt: TGCAGTGCTAGACTAGGACTAGCGGGAGGGGCTGGACGGACAGATACGCAGTATTTT
v_gene: TRBV20-1
len: 19
j_gene: TRBJ2-3
d_gene: TRBD2
abundance: .

CDR3aa: CASSYVQGANPDTQYF
CDR3nt: TGTGCCAGCAGCTACGTTCAGGGGGCGAATCCCGATACGCAGTATTTT
v_gene: TRBV11-2
len: 16
j_gene: TRBJ2-3
d_gene: TRBD1
abundance: .

CDR3aa: CASSSGQGSLRDQYF
CDR3nt: TGTGCCAGCAGCTCTGGACAGGGCAGTCTACGTGACCAGTACTTC
v_gene: TRBV7-9
len: 15
j_gene: TRBJ2-7
d_gene: TRBD1
abundance: .

CDR3aa: CASGMGHGYTF
CDR3nt: TGTGCCAGCGGGATGGGACATGGCTACACCTTC
v_gene: TRBV12-3/TRBV12-4
len: 11
j_gene: TRBJ1-2
d_gene: .
abundance: .

CDR3aa: CASSHGQGMVTDTQYF
CDR3nt: TGTGCCAGCAGTCATGGACAGGGGATGGTCACAGATACGCAGTATTTT
v_gene: TRBV12-3/TRBV12-4
len: 16
j_gene: TRBJ2-3
d_gene: TRBD1
abundance: few

CDR3aa: CASSLLAGVRSQQFF
CDR3nt: TGTGCCAGCAGTTTACTAGCGGGAGTGCGCTCTCAGCAGTTCTTC
v_gene: TRBV12-3/TRBV12-4
len: 15
j_gene: TRBJ2-1
d_gene: TRBD2
abundance: .

CDR3aa: CATTGTGDAYEQYF
CDR3nt: TGTGCCACTACCGGGACAGGGGATGCCTACGAGCAGTACTTC
v_gene: TRBV2
len: 14
j_gene: TRBJ2-7
d_gene: TRBD1
abundance: .

CDR3aa: CSARGDSGRNEQFF
CDR3nt: TGCAGTGCTAGAGGGGATAGTGGCCGCAATGAGCAGTTCTTC
v_gene: TRBV20-1
len: 14
j_gene: TRBJ2-1
d_gene: .
abundance: .

CDR3aa: CAAGVLPGQGKIEQFF
CDR3nt: TGTGCCGCGGGGGTCTTACCGGGACAGGGAAAAATTGAGCAGTTCTTC
v_gene: TRBV15
len: 16
j_gene: TRBJ2-1
d_gene: TRBD1
abundance: few

CDR3aa: CATQVNDEQFF
CDR3nt: TGTGCCACCCAAGTAAACGATGAGCAGTTCTTC
v_gene: TRBV10-3
len: 11
j_gene: TRBJ2-1
d_gene: .
abundance: .

CDR3aa: CASSLGVVAGDSYEQYF
CDR3nt: TGTGCCAGCAGTTTGGGAGTAGTAGCGGGAGACTCCTACGAGCAGTACTTC
v_gene: TRBV12-3/TRBV12-4
len: 17
j_gene: TRBJ2-7
d_gene: TRBD2
abundance: .

CDR3aa: CASSLPGLEGETQYF
CDR3nt: TGTGCCAGCAGTTTACCAGGCCTCGAGGGGGAGACCCAGTACTTC
v_gene: TRBV12-3/TRBV12-4
len: 15
j_gene: TRBJ2-5
d_gene: .
abundance: .

CDR3aa: CAIRLGDEQFF
CDR3nt: TGTGCCATCCGACTTGGGGATGAGCAGTTCTTC
v_gene: TRBV10-3
len: 11
j_gene: TRBJ2-1
d_gene: .
abundance: .

CDR3aa: CASSFPGGPLLDEQFF
CDR3nt: TGTGCCAGCAGTTTCCCCGGGGGACCTCTTTTGGATGAACAGTTCTTC
v_gene: TRBV28
len: 16
j_gene: TRBJ2-1
d_gene: .
abundance: few

CDR3aa: CSASPPLAGSEETQYF
CDR3nt: TGCAGTGCTAGCCCCCCACTAGCGGGCTCCGAAGAGACCCAGTACTTC
v_gene: TRBV20-1
len: 16
j_gene: TRBJ2-5
d_gene: TRBD2
abundance: few

CDR3aa: CASSLVGRGHNEQFF
CDR3nt: TGTGCCAGCAGTTTAGTGGGGAGGGGCCACAATGAGCAGTTCTTC
v_gene: TRBV12-3/TRBV12-4
len: 15
j_gene: TRBJ2-1
d_gene: TRBD2
abundance: .

CDR3aa: CASSQGAYYNEQFF
CDR3nt: TGCGCCAGCAGCCAAGGGGCCTACTACAATGAGCAGTTCTTC
v_gene: TRBV4-1
len: 14
j_gene: TRBJ2-1
d_gene: .
abundance: .

CDR3aa: CASSASGTTVDTQYF
CDR3nt: TGTGCCAGCAGCGCCTCCGGGACTACCGTGGATACGCAGTATTTT
v_gene: TRBV9
len: 15
j_gene: TRBJ2-3
d_gene: TRBD2
abundance: .

CDR3aa: CSAYGTGQETQYF
CDR3nt: TGCAGTGCTTACGGGACAGGGCAAGAGACCCAGTACTTC
v_gene: TRBV20-1
len: 13
j_gene: TRBJ2-5
d_gene: TRBD1
abundance: .

CDR3aa: CASSPEGVYSYEQYF
CDR3nt: TGTGCCAGCAGTCCCGAAGGGGTCTACTCCTACGAGCAGTACTTC
v_gene: TRBV28
len: 15
j_gene: TRBJ2-7
d_gene: .
abundance: .

CDR3aa: CASSLVISGRHNEQFF
CDR3nt: TGTGCCAGCAGCTTAGTAATTAGCGGGAGGCACAATGAGCAGTTCTTC
v_gene: TRBV7-8
len: 16
j_gene: TRBJ2-1
d_gene: TRBD2
abundance: .

CDR3aa: CSARGDRDNQPQHF
CDR3nt: TGCAGTGCTAGAGGGGACAGGGACAATCAGCCCCAGCATTTT
v_gene: TRBV20-1
len: 14
j_gene: TRBJ1-5
d_gene: TRBD1
abundance: .

CDR3aa: CASSQFRDRGDNEQFF
CDR3nt: TGTGCCAGCAGCCAATTCCGGGACAGGGGGGACAATGAGCAGTTCTTC
v_gene: TRBV28
len: 16
j_gene: TRBJ2-1
d_gene: TRBD1
abundance: .

CDR3aa: CASSLASGVSYNEQFF
CDR3nt: TGTGCCAGCAGCCTCGCTAGCGGAGTCTCCTACAATGAGCAGTTCTTC
v_gene: TRBV9
len: 16
j_gene: TRBJ2-1
d_gene: TRBD2
abundance: once

CDR3aa: CASSQEEGNYGYTF
CDR3nt: TGCGCCAGCAGCCAAGAGGAGGGGAACTATGGCTACACCTTC
v_gene: TRBV4-1
len: 14
j_gene: TRBJ1-2
d_gene: .
abundance: few

CDR3aa: CSARRAGSYNEQFF
CDR3nt: TGCAGTGCTAGGAGGGCCGGATCCTACAATGAGCAGTTCTTC
v_gene: TRBV20-1
len: 14
j_gene: TRBJ2-1
d_gene: .
abundance: few

CDR3aa: CSAIPVFFPGLAGEQETQYF
CDR3nt: TGCAGTGCCATTCCCGTCTTCTTTCCGGGACTAGCGGGAGAGCAAGAGACCCAGTACTTC
v_gene: TRBV20-1
len: 20
j_gene: TRBJ2-5
d_gene: TRBD2
abundance: .

CDR3aa: CSAVPRGLQETQYF
CDR3nt: TGCAGCGCCGTCCCCAGGGGGCTCCAAGAGACCCAGTACTTC
v_gene: TRBV29-1
len: 14
j_gene: TRBJ2-5
d_gene: TRBD1
abundance: .